This T cell receptor beta chain was recorded in a study of T cell changes during pregnancy in multiple sclerosis. Here immunoSEQ multiplex PCR was the method, and the copy in TCRdb shows in-frame clones only, minus some. The table shows fewer than 40,000 clones, with 90% occurring only once. This clone was detected only once. This specimen consisted of CD4+ T cells from peripheral blood mononuclear cells, obtained in the second trimester of pregnancy. The source is a female donor in good health, enrolled as a control in a pregnancy study.

The CDR3 bases are TGTGCCAGCAGCTATATAGCGGGGACCCAGTACTTC. Its translation: CASSYIAGTQYF. The V gene is TRBV7-6, the J gene TRBJ2-5; 7 bases map to TRBD2. V shed 4 bases and J 7 bases; nucleotides not matched to a gene: 3. Germline V gene lookup returns CDR1 SGHVS and CDR2 FNYEAQ. The CDR3 spans 12 residues. The variable domain in full, with the rest retrieved from reference TRBV7-6 and TRBJ2-5, is GAGVSQSPRYKVTKRGQDVALRCDPISGHVSLYWYRQALGQGPEFLTYFNYEAQQDKSGLPNDRFSAERPEGSISTLTIQRTEQRDSAMYRCASSYIAGTQYFGPGTRLLVL.